This TCR beta chain was found in a study of blood T cell repertoires in COVID-19. Produced via immunoSEQ multiplex PCR; TCRdb's table is partial and in-frame only. The sample includes about 250,000 clones, around 86% seen only once; the top ten take around 1.7%. This CDR3 has 16 amino acids. V gave up 6 bases and J gave up 3 bases; unmatched junction bases: 7. CDR1 is LNHDA and CDR2 is SQIVND in the germline V gene (reference sequence). V is TRBV19 and J is TRBJ1-4, with 10 nucleotides matching TRBD1. Source material: PBMCs or T cells enriched from blood (not recorded which). This clonotype was sampled from a man aged 40-49 years who had recovered from COVID-19. CDR3 in DNA: TGTGCCAGTAGCAGACAGGGGGCGGAGGCTAATGAAAAACTGTTTTTT. Protein product: CASSRQGAEANEKLFF.